The rows below give T cell receptor beta chains drawn from one sample of a study of neoadjuvant anti-PD-1 for oral cavity cancer. Assay: immunoSEQ multiplex PCR; the TCRdb copy retains only in-frame clones and omits some. Of tens of thousands of clones in the sample, about 76% were seen once. The sample here was PBMCs, taken after nivolumab (anti-PD-1) treatment. The source is a person aged 35-80 years with oral cavity squamous cell carcinoma. Each CDR3 is given with its conserved first and last residue. The order of the fields is clone size, D gene, J gene, V gene, CDR3 DNA, CDR3 protein. A D gene is named only where the DNA matches it firmly. The listing skips clone size in some rows; elsewhere it reads once, few, many or a size class.

size: -
D: TRBD1
J: TRBJ1-2
V: TRBV19
DNA: TGTGCCAGTAGTATAGGACACCGGGACAGCTATGGCTACACCTTC
CDR3: CASSIGHRDSYGYTF

size: few
D: -
J: TRBJ1-4
V: TRBV10-3
DNA: TGTGCCATCAGTGAGTCGGGGGGCCCTAATGAAAAACTGTTTTTT
CDR3: CAISESGGPNEKLFF

size: -
D: TRBD1
J: TRBJ1-1
V: TRBV5-4
DNA: TGTGCCAGCAGCCCCAGGGACAGGAACACTGAAGCTTTCTTT
CDR3: CASSPRDRNTEAFF

size: -
D: -
J: TRBJ1-1
V: TRBV7-9
DNA: TGTGCCAGCAGCCAACCTGGGGACACCTTAAACACTGAAGCTTTCTTT
CDR3: CASSQPGDTLNTEAFF

size: -
D: -
J: TRBJ1-1
V: TRBV27
DNA: TGTGCCAGCAGTCCGGACAGCCCTAGTCGAGAAGCTTTCTTT
CDR3: CASSPDSPSREAFF

size: -
D: TRBD2
J: TRBJ2-3
V: TRBV6-5
DNA: TGTGCCAGCTCGACGGGGGGAGCGAGCACAGATACGCAGTATTTT
CDR3: CASSTGGASTDTQYF

size: -
D: -
J: TRBJ2-3
V: TRBV10-1
DNA: TGCGCCAGCAGTGACTGGAGCGGCCCCTACACAGATACGCAGTATTTT
CDR3: CASSDWSGPYTDTQYF

size: -
D: -
J: TRBJ1-5
V: TRBV6-6
DNA: TGTGCCAGCAGACTGACAGAGTATAGCAATCAGCCCCAGCATTTT
CDR3: CASRLTEYSNQPQHF

size: -
D: -
J: TRBJ2-2
V: TRBV27
DNA: TGTGCCAGCAGTTTAACGACGGACACCGGGGAGCTGTTTTTT
CDR3: CASSLTTDTGELFF

size: -
D: TRBD1
J: TRBJ1-1
V: TRBV10-1
DNA: TGCGCCAGCAGTGTCACTGCAGGGGGGAGCACTGAAGCTTTCTTT
CDR3: CASSVTAGGSTEAFF

size: -
D: -
J: TRBJ1-2
V: TRBV29-1
DNA: TGCAGCGTGGGACCCCAAGGGGGCTACACCTTC
CDR3: CSVGPQGGYTF

size: -
D: -
J: TRBJ1-2
V: TRBV4-2
DNA: TGTGCCAGCAGCCAAGATGCAGGCACCTATGGCTACACCTTC
CDR3: CASSQDAGTYGYTF

size: -
D: -
J: TRBJ1-1
V: TRBV5-1
DNA: TGCGCCAGCAGCTTGCAACAGGGACCGAACACTGAAGCTTTCTTT
CDR3: CASSLQQGPNTEAFF

size: -
D: TRBD2
J: TRBJ2-3
V: TRBV9
DNA: TGTGCCAGCAGCGCCGGGACTAGCACGATTGGGACAGATACGCAGTATTTT
CDR3: CASSAGTSTIGTDTQYF

size: -
D: -
J: TRBJ2-1
V: TRBV9
DNA: TGTGCCAGCAGCTCGGGACCTTACAATGAGCAGTTCTTC
CDR3: CASSSGPYNEQFF

size: -
D: -
J: TRBJ2-2
V: TRBV7-7
DNA: TGTGCCAGCAGCTGGCAGCTAAACACCGGGGAGCTGTTTTTT
CDR3: CASSWQLNTGELFF

size: -
D: TRBD1
J: TRBJ1-6
V: TRBV9
DNA: TGTGCCAGCAGCGTGTCGGGGGGACAGGGGACTGGGGATTCACCCCTCCACTTT
CDR3: CASSVSGGQGTGDSPLHF

size: few
D: -
J: TRBJ1-1
V: TRBV18
DNA: TGTGCCAGCTCACCACACCCCGGGCAGGAGGCCACTGAAGCTTTCTTT
CDR3: CASSPHPGQEATEAFF

size: -
D: -
J: TRBJ1-5
V: TRBV19
DNA: TGTGCCAGTAGTATACAGGGCAGTATCTCTTATAGCAATCAGCCCCAGCATTTT
CDR3: CASSIQGSISYSNQPQHF

size: -
D: -
J: TRBJ2-1
V: TRBV18
DNA: TGTGCCAGCTCACCACGAAAGCGGGCAGACTACAATGAGCAGTTCTTC
CDR3: CASSPRKRADYNEQFF

size: once
D: -
J: TRBJ2-7
V: TRBV27
DNA: TGTGCCAGCAGTCCCCGCCCCGGGACATACCACGAGCAGTACTTC
CDR3: CASSPRPGTYHEQYF

size: -
D: -
J: TRBJ2-4
V: TRBV5-1
DNA: TGCGCCAGCAGCTCAGACATGAAAAACATTCAGTACTTC
CDR3: CASSSDMKNIQYF

size: -
D: TRBD1
J: TRBJ2-2
V: TRBV5-6
DNA: TGTGCCAGCAGTCCCGGGACAGGGTGGACCGGGGAGCTGTTTTTT
CDR3: CASSPGTGWTGELFF

size: -
D: -
J: TRBJ2-5
V: TRBV5-1
DNA: TGCGCCAGCAGCCCCTTTTCCGTCATAGAGGACGTGACCCAGTACTTC
CDR3: CASSPFSVIEDVTQYF

size: -
D: -
J: TRBJ1-2
V: TRBV2
DNA: TGTGCCAGCAGTGAATCGGGTTTTAGAGATGGCTACACCTTC
CDR3: CASSESGFRDGYTF

size: -
D: -
J: TRBJ2-7
V: TRBV14
DNA: TGTGCCAGCAGCCAAAAGAGAGGCAGGGGCTCCTACGAGCAGTACTTC
CDR3: CASSQKRGRGSYEQYF

size: -
D: TRBD1
J: TRBJ2-1
V: TRBV6-1
DNA: TGTGCCAGCAGTGAGGACAGGAGCTCCTACAATGAGCAGTTCTTC
CDR3: CASSEDRSSYNEQFF

size: -
D: TRBD1
J: TRBJ2-6
V: TRBV7-2
DNA: TGTGCCAGCAGCCCCCGGACAGGGAAAACCAACGTCCTGACTTTC
CDR3: CASSPRTGKTNVLTF

size: -
D: -
J: TRBJ2-1
V: TRBV6-1
DNA: TGTGCCAGCAGTGCTTTAGGGGGGTCCTACAATGAGCAGTTCTTC
CDR3: CASSALGGSYNEQFF